The clone carrying this TCR beta chain came up a few times. Antigen specificity is unknown. A single record per CDR3 protein comes from TCRdb applying MiXCR to the RT-PCR reads. Among approximately 730,000 distinct CDR3 sequences, 11% to 15% were seen once, and the ten largest hold 5.5% to 7%. This CDR3 is 13 amino acids long. Germline V gene lookup returns CDR1 DFQATT and CDR2 SNEGSKA (reference sequence). V lost 3 bases to trimming and J lost 4 bases, with 12 bases between them. This sample was included in a study of response to subunit inactivated influenza vaccine. Study-level points and caveats: There was a suggestion from the authors that each seasonal influenza vaccination recruits few new T cells.

V gene TRBV20-1 combines with J gene TRBJ1-2; no clear D gene. The receptor was derived from a man aged 50 to 59 who received an inactivated influenza vaccine. Sequencing was performed on PBMCs from blood, taken 14 days before vaccination. CDR3 nucleotides: TGCAGTGCTAGGCTAAGGGAGGGCTATGGCTACACCTTC. Its translation: CSARLREGYGYTF.